In its sample, the clone carrying this T cell receptor beta chain was seen a few times. What it binds is not known. Through a sample-barcoded 5' primer and a J-beta primer mix, a second PCR was run for roughly 7 to 12 cycles. Tags on each cDNA molecule came from a template-switch adaptor with 12 random nucleotides. TCRdb processed the 5' RACE reads anew with MiXCR; each CDR3 protein has one entry. The data contain over a million distinct CDR3 sequences, 35% to 55% of them singletons. The entry originates in a study of blood T cells in healthy people across ages. Total RNA was isolated from each sample in quantities of at least 5 micrograms. Study observations and caveats: When set beside aged donors, long-lived donors presented more naive CD4+ cells and higher diversity. Across the age range, TCR beta diversity per million T cells fell in a roughly linear way.

The TCR comes from a woman aged 60-75 years in good health. Material for sequencing was blood.

DNA for the CDR3: TGCAGTGCCCCCACCGGTCTAGCGGGAGGCGAACGCACAGATACGCAGTATTTT. As protein: CSAPTGLAGGERTDTQYF. J is TRBJ2-3 and V is TRBV20-1, with TRBD2 matching over 11 bases. This CDR3 has 18 amino acids. V was pared by 6 bases and J by 1 base, with 15 bases of the junction left unmatched. Germline CDR1 and CDR2: DFQATT and SNEGSKA (reference sequence).